The 25 T cell receptor beta chains in this list originate from one sample, sequenced in a study of CD8 T cells in Susac syndrome. With random hexamers, about 0.5 to 1 ug RNA was reverse transcribed. TCRdb processed the immunoSEQ multiplex PCR reads anew with MiXCR; each CDR3 protein has one entry. This sample has about 150,000 distinct CDR3 sequences, with about 95% found just once. Sequenced sample: CD4+ T cells from PBMCs. The receptors originated from a human donor with multiple sclerosis.

The chain uses TRBV7-3 and TRBJ2-2; no clear D. Trimming removed 3 bases from V and 4 bases from J, with 3 bases in between. This CDR3 has 12 residues. CDR1 and CDR2 (germline): SGHTA, FQGTGA. The CDR3 protein is CASSFSTGELFF. CDR3 in DNA: TGTGCCAGCAGCTTCAGCACCGGGGAGCTGTTTTTT.

This sequence joins TRBV29-1 and TRBJ1-5; TRBD1 might be the D (6 bases). Trimming pared 4 bases from V and 6 bases from J, leaving 13 bases between. The CDR3 totals 13 residues. Germline V CDR1 and CDR2: SQVTM, ANQGSEA. CDR3 in amino acids: CSVGGGLAQPQHF. CDR3 bases: TGCAGCGTTGGAGGGGGGCTAGCTCAGCCCCAGCATTTT.

This clonotype appeared once. This sequence joins TRBV19 and TRBJ2-6; TRBD1 aligns across 7 bases. CDR1 and CDR2 (germline): LNHDA, SQIVND (reference sequence). This CDR3 is built from 16 residues. V lost 4 bases to trimming and J lost 4 bases; unmatched junction nucleotides: 7. The CDR3 bases are TGTGCCAGTAGTAAGGACAGGACCATGGGGGCCAACGTCCTGACTTTC. Its protein is CASSKDRTMGANVLTF.

V and J are TRBV9 and TRBJ2-5; TRBD2 agrees at 7 bases. CDR3 length: 15 amino acids. V was clipped by 4 bases and J by 3 bases; unmatched bases: 9. Germline V gene data show CDR1 as SGDLS and CDR2 as YYNGEE. The CDR3 sequence: CASSPRASGEETQYF. The CDR3 nucleotides read TGTGCCAGCAGCCCCCGGGCTAGCGGAGAAGAGACCCAGTACTTC.

The chain carries TRBV7-2 and TRBJ1-2; D is perhaps TRBD1 (6 bases). Trimming took off 3 bases at V and 8 bases at J, with 19 bases between the two ends. The CDR3 totals 15 residues. Germline lookup yields CDR1 SGHTA and CDR2 FQGNSA. The DNA for the CDR3 is TGTGCCAGCAGCTTTACAGGGAACTCGGCAAACGGCTACACCTTC. Protein: CASSFTGNSANGYTF.

This rearrangement joins TRBV25-1 to TRBJ2-7; D possibly corresponds to TRBD1 (6 bases). CDR1 is MGHDK and CDR2 is SYGVNS in the germline V gene. The V end was cut by 7 bases, the J end by 2 bases, with 6 bases between. The CDR3 extends over 11 amino acids. The CDR3 coding sequence is TGTGCCAGCACAGGGGCCTACGAGCAGTACTTC. Encoded protein: CASTGAYEQYF.

J is TRBJ2-1 and V is TRBV24-1; no definite D call. Germline CDR1 reads KGHDR; CDR2 reads SFDVKD. The CDR3 loop spans 15 amino acids. Trimming pared 3 bases from V and 1 base from J, leaving 9 bases between. The CDR3 region is CATSDLRGSYNEQFF. CDR3 sequence (DNA): TGTGCCACCAGTGATCTCCGCGGTTCCTACAATGAGCAGTTCTTC.

This clonotype was detected once. The chain combines TRBV9 with TRBJ2-3; D call uncertain. The germline V and J ends were trimmed by 2 bases and 5 bases, with 3 bases remaining between them. From germline, CDR1 is SGDLS and CDR2 YYNGEE. The CDR3 is 11 residues long. CDR3 in amino acids: CASSVKDTQYF. In DNA, the CDR3 is TGTGCCAGCAGCGTGAAAGATACGCAGTATTTT.

The rearrangement joins TRBV18 to TRBJ1-2; 8 bases map to TRBD1. The CDR3 is 14 amino acids. V dropped 5 bases and J dropped 1; count of bases not matched to a gene: 3. Looked up from germline, CDR1 is KGHSH and CDR2 is LQKENI. Written as DNA, the CDR3 is TGTGCCAGCTCAGCGACAGGGGATAACTATGGCTACACCTTC. It encodes CASSATGDNYGYTF.

This sequence joins TRBV12-3 or TRBV12-4 and TRBJ2-1; TRBD2 aligns across 11 bases. The ends lost 5 bases at V and 2 bases at J; junction bases unmatched: 8. The CDR3 contains 17 residues. In DNA, the CDR3 is TGTGCCAGCAGTCTCACGACTAGCGGGATCGCCTACAATGAGCAGTTCTTC. This sequence encodes CASSLTTSGIAYNEQFF.

The chain uses TRBV12-3 or TRBV12-4 and TRBJ2-5; D is perhaps TRBD1 (5 bases). Trimming left V 7 bases short and J 5 bases short, with 11 bases between. CDR3 length: 12 residues. Here the CDR3 DNA reads TGTGCCAGCACCTCAGGGATCGAGACCCAGTACTTC. Its translation: CASTSGIETQYF.

This clonotype was counted a single time. The rearrangement joins TRBV12-3 or TRBV12-4 to TRBJ2-1, with no clear D. Deletions cut 3 bases from V and 9 bases from J, with 12 bases between. This CDR3 is built from 13 residues. CDR3 coding DNA: TGTGCCAGCAGTTTCCCAGGCAAGGGTGAGCAGTTCTTC. Translated, it gives CASSFPGKGEQFF.

The CDR3 sequence is CSAARGRSGNTIYF. Here the CDR3 DNA reads TGCAGTGCTGCCAGGGGGCGGTCTGGAAACACCATATATTTT. This chain joins TRBV20-1 and TRBJ1-3; 8 nucleotides match TRBD1. The V and J ends lost 5 bases and 1 base, in that order; junction bases with no gene match: 4. The V gene's germline CDR1 is DFQATT and CDR2 SNEGSKA (reference sequence). The CDR3 length is 14 residues.

The chain combines TRBV6-5 with TRBJ2-7; D is undetermined. CDR3 length: 13 residues. Trimming pared 6 bases from V and 4 bases from J, leaving 13 bases between. The germline V gene encodes CDR1 MNHEY and CDR2 SVGAGI. The DNA of the CDR3 is TGTGCCAGCAGCCCGGGTCCGTTATACGAGCAGTACTTC. It is translated as CASSPGPLYEQYF.

This chain links TRBV5-4 with TRBJ1-4; 7 bases align to TRBD1. The CDR3 totals 14 residues. Germline-derived CDR1 and CDR2 are SGHNT and YYREEE (reference sequence). The J segment lost 7 bases and the V segment lost 1 base, leaving 4 bases of the junction unmatched. As DNA, the CDR3 is TGTGCCAGCAGCTTGCCAGGGGGTGGTGAAAAACTGTTTTTT. Protein sequence: CASSLPGGGEKLFF.

V and J are TRBV9 and TRBJ2-1, with 7 bases fitting TRBD2. The germline V gene has CDR1 SGDLS and CDR2 YYNGEE. J lost 3 bases, V lost 3 bases, and 6 bases had no gene match. The CDR3 consists of 15 residues. Written as DNA, the CDR3 is TGTGCCAGCAGCGCGGCCGGGACTAACTACAATGAGCAGTTCTTC. Amino acid sequence: CASSAAGTNYNEQFF. Full variable domain (outside the CDR3, taken from reference TRBV9 and TRBJ2-1): DSGVTQTPKHLITATGQRVTLRCSPRSGDLSVYWYQQSLDQGLQFLIQYYNGEERAKGNILERFSAQQFPDLHSELNLSSLELGDSALYFCASSAAGTNYNEQFFGPGTRLTVL.

A remark on this clonotype: One junction end disagrees with the germline gene, perhaps due to a read error. The chain couples TRBV12-3 or TRBV12-4 to TRBJ1-2, with 8 bases aligning to TRBD1. CDR3 length: 14 amino acids. CDR3 sequence: CASRLAGQGYGYTF. The CDR3 DNA reads TGTGCCAGCAGGTTAGCCGGACAGGGCTATGGCTACACCTTC.

The chain carries TRBV7-9 and TRBJ2-7; tentatively, D is TRBD1 (5 bases). CDR1 and CDR2 (germline): SEHNR, FQNEAQ (reference sequence). The length of the CDR3 is 14 residues. The germline V and J ends were trimmed by 8 bases and 0 bases, with 14 bases remaining between them. The CDR3 region has the DNA TGTGCCAGCTTGTCCATTCAGGGCTCCTACGAGCAGTACTTC. This gives the protein CASLSIQGSYEQYF.

The chain has TRBV19 and TRBJ1-2; the match to TRBD1 covers 10 bases. Germline V CDR1 and CDR2: LNHDA, SQIVND (reference sequence). The CDR3 runs to 15 residues. V lost 5 bases to trimming and J lost 8 bases; unmatched junction nucleotides: 11. CDR3 in DNA: TGTGCCAGTAGTGACAGGGGGCAGCCCATTTCGGGCTACACCTTC. It encodes CASSDRGQPISGYTF.

This chain joins TRBV5-1 and TRBJ1-2, with D maybe TRBD1 (5 bases). Germline CDR1 and CDR2: SGHRS and YFSETQ. Between the trimmed V and J ends, which lost 4 bases and 5 bases, there was a span of 18 bases. The CDR3 length is 15 residues. The DNA of the CDR3 is TGCGCCAGCAGCGAGGGGAGTCGACAGACTTATGGCTACACCTTC. Protein: CASSEGSRQTYGYTF.

This rearrangement joins TRBV29-1 to TRBJ1-1; D possibly corresponds to TRBD1 (6 bases). The germline V gene encodes CDR1 SQVTM and CDR2 ANQGSEA. Trimming stripped 4 bases from V and 1 base from J, with 19 bases between. The CDR3 length is 16 residues. CDR3 DNA sequence: TGCAGCGTTGTATCTTGGGGGGGCCGTACGAACACTGAAGCTTTCTTT. As protein: CSVVSWGGRTNTEAFF.

The chain is built from TRBV29-1 and TRBJ2-2; no reliable D call. CDR3 size: 13 residues. CDR1 and CDR2 (germline): SQVTM, ANQGSEA. V lost 3 bases, J lost 1 base, and 6 bases lay in between. DNA for the CDR3: TGCAGCGTTGATTGGAAGAACACCGGGGAGCTGTTTTTT. This sequence encodes CSVDWKNTGELFF.

In its sample, this clonotype was seen once. This chain joins TRBV19 and TRBJ1-2; 9 bases agree with TRBD1. V shed 6 bases, J shed 2 bases, and the junction held 7 bases outside the gene matches. The CDR3 consists of 15 residues. The germline V gene encodes CDR1 LNHDA and CDR2 SQIVND (reference sequence). CDR3 DNA sequence: TGTGCCAGTAGGTTCTCTGGACAGGGGAACTATGGCTACACCTTC. Amino acids: CASRFSGQGNYGYTF.

The chain carries TRBV5-1 and TRBJ2-5; D gene unclear. Looked up from germline, CDR1 is SGHRS and CDR2 is YFSETQ. Between the trimmed V and J ends, which lost 0 bases and 3 bases, there was a span of 6 bases. CDR3 length: 13 amino acids. The CDR3 bases are TGCGCCAGCAGCTTGGGTGCAAAAGAGACCCAGTACTTC. Its protein product is CASSLGAKETQYF.

The count of this clonotype is one. DNA for the CDR3: TGCAGTGCTAGTTTGCGAGCCGCTAAAGGAGAGCAGTACTTC. Its translation: CSASLRAAKGEQYF. This chain uses TRBV20-1 with TRBJ2-7; no definite D call. CDR3 size: 14 residues. V lost 3 bases and J lost 7, with 19 bases in between. Germline V gene data show CDR1 as DFQATT and CDR2 as SNEGSKA (reference sequence).